The 30 T cell receptor beta chains in this list originate from one sample, sequenced in a study of T-cell memory formation after mild COVID-19. TCRdb re-called the 5' RACE reads with MiXCR, one entry per CDR3 protein. The sample lists about 110,000 distinct CDR3 sequences, 12% seen once, with around 25% in the top ten. What was sequenced was PBMCs or a T cell subset sorted from them (not recorded which). The receptors derive from an adult woman who had mild COVID-19 (a few samples of this study predate the infection). Cell type and time point are not known.

This chain uses TRBV25-1 with TRBJ1-2; D not resolved. Trimming cost V 1 base and J 3 bases, with 6 bases left between them. The length of the CDR3 is 13 residues. The germline gives CDR1 MGHDK, CDR2 SYGVNS. This CDR3 is CASSESDHYGYTF. The CDR3 DNA follows: TGTGCCAGCAGTGAATCGGATCACTATGGCTACACCTTC.

The gene calls are TRBV7-9 and TRBJ2-5; 7 bases match TRBD2. CDR1 and CDR2 (germline): SEHNR, FQNEAQ (reference sequence). V lost 10 bases to trimming and J lost 1 base; unmatched junction nucleotides: 9. This CDR3 is built from 14 residues. CDR3 in amino acids: CAIPLTGGQETQYF. CDR3 nucleotides: TGTGCCATCCCGCTGACGGGGGGCCAAGAGACCCAGTACTTC.

The chain carries TRBV20-1 and TRBJ2-7, with D tentatively TRBD2 (5 bases). Trimming pared 5 bases from V and 2 bases from J, leaving 16 bases between. The CDR3 has 14 amino acids. Per the germline V gene, CDR1 is DFQATT and CDR2 is SNEGSKA (reference sequence). CDR3 residues: CSARGLDRTYEQYF. For the CDR3, the DNA is TGCAGTGCTCGCGGACTGGACCGAACCTACGAGCAGTACTTC.

This clonotype was seen only a few times. The rearrangement links TRBV30 to TRBJ2-7; 13 bases match TRBD2. Trimming cost V 3 bases and J 2 bases; bases outside gene matches: 1. The CDR3 loop spans 14 amino acids. Per germline, CDR1 GTSNPN and CDR2 SVGIG (reference sequence). The CDR3 sequence is CAWRGLAGTYEQYF. The CDR3 coding sequence is TGTGCCTGGAGGGGACTAGCGGGAACCTACGAGCAGTACTTC.

This clonotype appeared a few times. The rearrangement uses TRBV20-1 and TRBJ2-1, with 11 nucleotides matching TRBD2. The germline gives CDR1 DFQATT, CDR2 SNEGSKA (reference sequence). The junction had 9 bases not matched to a gene; V was cut back by 0 bases and J by 8 bases. The CDR3 is 16 residues long. CDR3 DNA sequence: TGCAGTGCTAGAGATTGGCTAGCGGGAGGCCGGCATGAGCAGTTCTTC. Protein: CSARDWLAGGRHEQFF.

The DNA of the CDR3 is TGTGCCAGCAGCAAAAAGATGAACTCCTACAATGAGCAGTTCTTC. This codes for CASSKKMNSYNEQFF. The chain combines TRBV21-1 with TRBJ2-1. TRBV21-1 is an annotated pseudogene. This CDR3 region has 15 residues.

The rearrangement links TRBV6-5 to TRBJ2-7, with 14 bases identical to TRBD2. Germline V gives CDR1 MNHEY, CDR2 SVGAGI. There are 15 residues in the CDR3. The V gene end was trimmed by 6 bases and the J gene end by 4 bases; junction bases not matched to a gene: 5. CDR3 DNA sequence: TGTGCCAGCAGCCAGGGACTAGCGGGGGAATACGAGCAGTACTTC. This gives the protein CASSQGLAGEYEQYF.

J is TRBJ2-1 and V is TRBV20-1; D uncertain. CDR1 DFQATT and CDR2 SNEGSKA come from the germline V gene (reference sequence). There are 11 residues in the CDR3. Trimming left V 3 bases short and J 2 bases short, with 2 bases between. The CDR3 loop is CSASPYNEQFF. The CDR3 DNA follows: TGCAGTGCTAGCCCCTACAATGAGCAGTTCTTC.

This clonotype was seen ten or more times. Mismatch with germline at one junction end may stem from a read error. This rearrangement joins TRBV12-3 or TRBV12-4 to TRBJ2-7, with TRBD2 identical over 15 bases. CDR3 size: 18 residues. The CDR3 DNA follows: TGTGCCAGCAGCTTAGGGGGACTAGCGGGAGGAATCACGAACGAGCAGTACTTC. Amino acids: CASSLGGLAGGITNEQYF.

The chain is built from TRBV4-1 and TRBJ2-1; 7 bases match TRBD2. The CDR3 consists of 16 residues. V lost 0 bases, J lost 7 bases, and 9 bases stayed unmatched. Germline values: CDR1 MGHRA, CDR2 YSYEKL. DNA for the CDR3: TGCGCCAGCAGCCAAGATTGGGGCGGGAGAATTAATGAGCAGTTCTTC. Its protein product is CASSQDWGGRINEQFF.

This rearrangement joins TRBV7-8 to TRBJ1-1, with no clear D. Between the trimmed V and J ends, which lost 7 bases and 3 bases, there was a span of 12 bases. The germline CDR1 and CDR2 sequences are SGHVS and FQNEAQ. CDR3 length: 13 residues. CDR3 sequence reads: CASTLIEHTEAFF. The CDR3, as DNA: TGTGCCAGCACCTTGATCGAGCACACTGAAGCTTTCTTT.

This clonotype was detected only a few times. The rearrangement joins TRBV5-1 to TRBJ2-5; D possibly uses TRBD1 or TRBD2 (5 bases each). This CDR3 spans 13 amino acids. The V gene's germline CDR1 is SGHRS and CDR2 YFSETQ. V was trimmed by 2 bases and J by 5 bases, leaving 10 bases between them. CDR3 in amino acids: CASSFTGGETQYF. In nucleotides, the CDR3 is TGCGCCAGCAGCTTTACAGGCGGGGAGACCCAGTACTTC. Full variable domain (missing parts from reference TRBV5-1 and TRBJ2-5): KAGVTQTPRYLIKTRGQQVTLSCSPISGHRSVSWYQQTPGQGLQFLFEYFSETQRNKGNFPGRFSGRQFSNSRSEMNVSTLELGDSALYLCASSFTGGETQYFGPGTRLLVL.

The V and J genes are TRBV2 and TRBJ1-1, with D possibly matching TRBD1 (5 bases). Germline CDR1 SNHLY, CDR2 FYNNEI. V was trimmed by 0 bases and J by 3 bases, leaving 8 bases between them. The CDR3 contains 14 residues. This CDR3 is CASSEAGVYTEAFF. CDR3 coding DNA: TGTGCCAGCAGTGAAGCGGGGGTCTACACTGAAGCTTTCTTT.

This clonotype was seen a few times. This chain connects TRBV11-3 to TRBJ2-7; the D is unclear. CDR1 and CDR2 (germline): SGHNT, YENEEA. The CDR3 is 14 residues long. V gave up 4 bases and J gave up 7 bases, with 17 bases separating them. The CDR3 reads CASSSALQVVEQYF. CDR3 DNA sequence: TGTGCCAGCAGCTCCGCCCTTCAGGTAGTAGAGCAGTACTTC.

In this sample, this clonotype turned up a few times. The chain combines TRBV5-1 with TRBJ1-1, with D uncertain. The CDR3 length is 16 residues. V lost 4 bases and J 2 bases, leaving 18 bases between the germline ends. CDR1 and CDR2 from the germline V gene are SGHRS and YFSETQ. The CDR3 spells CASSMDRNRHNTEAFF. The CDR3 DNA follows: TGCGCCAGCAGCATGGACCGGAATCGGCATAACACTGAAGCTTTCTTT.

This clonotype was seen a handful of times. The chain couples TRBV24-1 to TRBJ1-5; perhaps TRBD1 as D (5 bases). The V gene lost 5 bases and the J gene lost 8 bases, with 12 bases spanning the gap. The CDR3 has 13 residues. Germline V gene data show CDR1 as KGHDR and CDR2 as SFDVKD. The CDR3 sequence: CATSGREGKPQHF. In nucleotides, the CDR3 is TGTGCCACCAGTGGACGGGAGGGGAAGCCCCAGCATTTT.

This clonotype was seen at least ten times. This chain joins TRBV28 and TRBJ2-7; the D is unclear. Germline V gene lookup returns CDR1 MDHEN and CDR2 SYDVKM. Trimming took off 5 bases at V and 6 bases at J, with 11 bases between the two ends. The CDR3 has 12 residues. The CDR3 reads CASSPYPGEQYF. The CDR3, as DNA: TGTGCCAGCAGTCCTTACCCGGGCGAGCAGTACTTC.

The chain has TRBV6-1 and TRBJ2-1, with 7 bases that match TRBD2. The CDR3 spans 14 residues. With 2 bases clipped from V and 9 bases from J, the junction kept 7 bases outside the gene matches. Germline values: CDR1 MNHNS, CDR2 SASEGT. CDR3 protein: CASSEPGTTSEQFF. The DNA for the CDR3 is TGTGCCAGCAGTGAACCTGGGACTACTAGTGAGCAGTTCTTC.

Only a few counts were recorded for this clonotype. V and J are TRBV29-1 and TRBJ2-2; 8 nucleotides match TRBD1. The CDR3 sequence is 14 residues long. In germline, CDR1 is SQVTM, CDR2 ANQGSEA. V lost 5 bases and J lost 1; bases outside the gene matches: 3. CDR3 sequence reads: CSVLQGENTGELFF. The CDR3 bases are TGCAGCGTTCTACAGGGGGAGAACACCGGGGAGCTGTTTTTT.

The rearrangement links TRBV20-1 to TRBJ2-7; D gene ambiguous. This CDR3 region has 16 residues. Trimming removed 6 bases from V and 0 bases from J, with 21 bases in between. Germline V gene lookup returns CDR1 DFQATT and CDR2 SNEGSKA (reference sequence). The CDR3 nucleotides are TGCAGTGCCCAGACTCCCCTGGCGAAGAGCTCCTACGAGCAGTACTTC. It translates to CSAQTPLAKSSYEQYF.

This rearrangement joins TRBV13 to TRBJ2-5, with 13 positions matching TRBD2. V was clipped by 4 bases and J by 3 bases; unmatched bases: 2. The CDR3 spans 15 residues. Germline V gives CDR1 PRHDT, CDR2 FYEKMQ (reference sequence). The CDR3 reads CASSSGLAGEETQYF. The CDR3 DNA reads as TGTGCCAGCAGCTCCGGACTAGCGGGGGAAGAGACCCAGTACTTC. The entire variable domain, with the rest obtained from reference TRBV13 and TRBJ2-5, is as follows: AAGVIQSPRHLIKEKRETATLKCYPIPRHDTVYWYQQGPGQDPQFLISFYEKMQSDKGSIPDRFSAQQFSDYHSELNMSSLELGDSALYFCASSSGLAGEETQYFGPGTRLLVL.

The CDR3 region is CASSQRFMVGGLDTDTQYF. Written as DNA, the CDR3 is TGCGCCAGCAGCCAACGTTTCATGGTGGGGGGGCTGGACACAGATACGCAGTATTTT. The V call is TRBV4-1, the J call TRBJ2-3; D is perhaps TRBD2 (7 bases). Germline CDR1 reads MGHRA; CDR2 reads YSYEKL. The CDR3 runs 19 residues. V lost 2 bases to trimming and J lost 2 bases, with 23 bases between them.

The chain links TRBV12-3 or TRBV12-4 to TRBJ2-3, with TRBD1 matching 7 bases. Unmatched junction bases numbered 8, after V lost 9 bases and J lost 2 bases. The CDR3 has 14 amino acids. CDR3 DNA: TGTGCCAGTACTAGGGGGCTCCCCACAGATACGCAGTATTTT. It is translated as CASTRGLPTDTQYF.

This chain uses TRBV4-2 with TRBJ2-1, with D uncertain. Deletions cut 1 base from V and 5 bases from J, with 6 bases between. Germline loops: CDR1 LGHNA, CDR2 YNFKEQ. The CDR3 has 13 amino acids. The CDR3 spells CASSQAWNNEQFF. The CDR3 DNA reads TGTGCCAGCAGCCAAGCATGGAACAATGAGCAGTTCTTC.

This chain links TRBV7-9 with TRBJ2-7, with D maybe TRBD1 (5 bases). The V gene lost 1 base and the J gene lost 2 bases, with 18 bases spanning the gap. The CDR3 runs 17 residues. CDR1 SEHNR and CDR2 FQNEAQ come from the germline V gene (reference sequence). CDR3 in DNA: TGTGCCAGCAGCTTAGTGTCGTCAGGGCCCGTTACCTACGAGCAGTACTTC. This gives the protein CASSLVSSGPVTYEQYF.

This clonotype occurred a few times. This chain links TRBV2 with TRBJ2-1, with D perhaps TRBD2 (6 bases). This CDR3 has 10 amino acids. The V end was cut by 8 bases, the J end by 10 bases, with 9 bases between. The V gene's germline CDR1 is SNHLY and CDR2 FYNNEI. CDR3 loop: CASRGLEQFF. The CDR3 DNA sequence: TGTGCCAGCCGGGGGTTGGAGCAGTTCTTC.

The genes are TRBV18 and TRBJ2-7, with D uncertain. CDR3 length: 14 amino acids. V lost 1 base and J lost 5, with 12 bases in between. Germline lookup yields CDR1 KGHSH and CDR2 LQKENI. CDR3 region: CASSPRTIVDEQYF. CDR3 bases: TGTGCCAGCTCACCACGCACTATTGTGGACGAGCAGTACTTC.

Regarding this clonotype: Being one base from a much bigger clone, this may be a read error. The genes are TRBV7-2 and TRBJ2-7; the D is unclear. Trimming shortened V by 1 base and J by 0 bases, and 7 bases separated the two germline ends. The CDR3 length is 14 residues. The V gene's germline CDR1 is SGHTA and CDR2 FQGNSA. The CDR3 coding sequence is TGTGCCAGCAGCTTAGGGGAAAGCTCCTACGAGCAGTACTTC. Residues: CASSLGESSYEQYF.

The table lists this clonotype with a few counts. V gene TRBV10-3 combines with J gene TRBJ2-7; TRBD1 agrees at 7 bases. CDR1 is ENHRY, CDR2 SYGVKD, per germline. The CDR3 runs to 14 residues. J gave up 4 bases and V 2 bases, and 5 bases lay outside the gene matches. CDR3 residues: CAISEGTDAYEQYF. The CDR3 DNA sequence: TGTGCCATCAGTGAGGGGACAGATGCGTACGAGCAGTACTTC.

This clonotype has just a few counts. The chain joins TRBV12-3 or TRBV12-4 to TRBJ2-7; D possibly corresponds to TRBD2 (5 bases). The CDR3 extends over 12 amino acids. V lost 5 bases and J lost 7, with 12 bases in between. The CDR3 DNA is TGTGCCAGCAGTGCGGACTCGGAGGAGCAGTACTTC. Its protein product is CASSADSEEQYF.